A selection of T cell receptor beta chains follows, all from one sample in a study of T cells in tumors after PD-1 blockade. Method: immunoSEQ multiplex PCR; TCRdb's copy keeps in-frame clones and lacks some. The sample lists 45,000 to 60,000 clones, 75% to 85% occurring once. The sample here was PBMCs, taken before anti-PD-1 treatment. These TCRs come from a human donor with basal cell carcinoma. Each CDR3 is given with its conserved first and last residue. A D gene is named only where the DNA matches it firmly. Only part of the rows carry a size: once, few, many, or a class if the clone is expanded.

V	J	D	size	DNA	CDR3
TRBV6-6	TRBJ2-5	TRBD1	.	TGTGCCAGCAATCCCGGGACAGGGATTTCCCAGTACTTC	CASNPGTGISQYF
TRBV11-3	TRBJ2-5	TRBD1	.	TGTGCCAGCAGCTCGGGACAGCAAGAGACCCAGTACTTC	CASSSGQQETQYF
TRBV3-1/TRBV3-2	TRBJ1-4	.	.	TGTGCCAGCAGCCATACGGGACTCCTAAGGGGGAATGAAAAACTGTTTTTT	CASSHTGLLRGNEKLFF
TRBV6-5	TRBJ1-2	.	.	TGTGCCAGCGGCTTGACATATTCTCCCTATGGCTACACCTTC	CASGLTYSPYGYTF
TRBV15	TRBJ2-7	.	.	TGTGCCACCAGCTACGGGCAGGCCTACGAGCAGTACTTC	CATSYGQAYEQYF
TRBV28	TRBJ2-5	.	.	TGTGCCAGCAGTCTCGGGCCTAGGTGGGAGACCCAGTACTTC	CASSLGPRWETQYF
TRBV7-3	TRBJ2-1	TRBD2	.	TGTGCCAGCAGCTTAGGACTAGCGGGGGTCAATGAGCAGTTCTTC	CASSLGLAGVNEQFF
TRBV19	TRBJ1-2	TRBD1	.	TGTGCCAGTAGCAACAGGGGTTGGGATGGCTACACCTTC	CASSNRGWDGYTF
TRBV10-3	TRBJ1-2	TRBD1	.	TGTGCCATCAGCACTCGACAGGGAGGGAACTATGGCTACACCTTC	CAISTRQGGNYGYTF
TRBV7-6	TRBJ1-1	.	.	TGTGCCAGCAGCCAGGGGACCAACACTGAAGCTTTCTTT	CASSQGTNTEAFF
TRBV19	TRBJ2-2	.	.	TGTGCCAGTAAGGAGCGCAACACCGGGGAGCTGTTTTTT	CASKERNTGELFF
TRBV5-4	TRBJ1-2	.	few	TGTGCCAGCAGCTTGGCGTCCGACAGCTACTATGGCTACACCTTC	CASSLASDSYYGYTF
TRBV7-9	TRBJ1-4	.	.	TGTGCCAGCAGCTCAGCGATTAATGAAAAACTGTTTTTT	CASSSAINEKLFF
TRBV28	TRBJ1-5	.	.	TGTGCCAGCAGTTTTCCGGGGATGGGTCAGCCCCAGCATTTT	CASSFPGMGQPQHF
TRBV7-8	TRBJ2-7	.	.	TGTGCCAGCAGCTTTGAATATGACTACGAGCAGTACTTC	CASSFEYDYEQYF
TRBV6-5	TRBJ2-7	.	.	TGTGCCAGCAGCGGCGACCCGAGGGCCTACGAGCAGTACTTC	CASSGDPRAYEQYF
TRBV24-1	TRBJ2-3	TRBD2	.	TGTGCCACCAGTGATTTAGCGGGCCTAGCGGGTCGCACAGATACGCAGTATTTT	CATSDLAGLAGRTDTQYF
TRBV6-5	TRBJ2-5	TRBD2	once	TGTGCCAGCAGTTCCTCGCTAGCGGGGGGCGAGACCCAGTACTTC	CASSSSLAGGETQYF
TRBV3-1/TRBV3-2	TRBJ2-5	.	.	TGTGCCAGCAGCCTAGGAGTCGGACAGACCCAAGAGACCCAGTACTTC	CASSLGVGQTQETQYF
TRBV5-1	TRBJ1-2	TRBD1	.	TGCGCCAGCAGCTTTACAGGGGCAATCTATGGCTACACCTTC	CASSFTGAIYGYTF
TRBV9	TRBJ1-2	.	.	TGTGCCAGCAGCCCCCCCTCGAGCCTGAACTATGGCTACACCTTC	CASSPPSSLNYGYTF
TRBV12-3/TRBV12-4	TRBJ1-4	.	.	TGTGCCAGCAGTTTAGGAGGAGATAAACTGTTTTTT	CASSLGGDKLFF
TRBV5-1	TRBJ2-3	TRBD2	.	TGCGCCAGCAGCTTGGCCCCTAGCGGGTCCACCACAGATACGCAGTATTTT	CASSLAPSGSTTDTQYF
TRBV2	TRBJ2-7	TRBD2	.	TGTGCCAGCAGTGAATCGCGGGGACTAGCCTACGAGCAGTACTTC	CASSESRGLAYEQYF
TRBV29-1	TRBJ1-2	.	.	TGCAGCGTTGAAGATCTGGAAAGAGACCCTTATGGCTACACCTTC	CSVEDLERDPYGYTF
TRBV6-1	TRBJ1-5	.	large	TGTGCCAGCAGTGCGGTGGGGGTAGCCGCAAATCAGCCCCAGCATTTT	CASSAVGVAANQPQHF
TRBV3-1/TRBV3-2	TRBJ2-5	TRBD2	.	TGTGCCAGCAGCGGGAGGGGTCAGCGGGGAGAGACCCAGTACTTC	CASSGRGQRGETQYF